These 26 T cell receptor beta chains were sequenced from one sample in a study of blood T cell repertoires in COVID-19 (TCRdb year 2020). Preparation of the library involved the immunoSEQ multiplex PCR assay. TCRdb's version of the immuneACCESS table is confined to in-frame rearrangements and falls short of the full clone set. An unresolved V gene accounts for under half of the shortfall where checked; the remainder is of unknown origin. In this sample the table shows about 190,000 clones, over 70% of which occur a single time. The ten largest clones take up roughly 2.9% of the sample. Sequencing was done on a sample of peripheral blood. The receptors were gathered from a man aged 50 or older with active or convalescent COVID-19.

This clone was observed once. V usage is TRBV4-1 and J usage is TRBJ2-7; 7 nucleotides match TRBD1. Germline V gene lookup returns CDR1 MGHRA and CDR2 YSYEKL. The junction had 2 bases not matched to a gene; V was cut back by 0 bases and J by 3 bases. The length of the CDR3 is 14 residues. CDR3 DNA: TGCGCCAGCAGCCAAGATAGGACAGGCTACGAGCAGTACTTC. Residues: CASSQDRTGYEQYF.

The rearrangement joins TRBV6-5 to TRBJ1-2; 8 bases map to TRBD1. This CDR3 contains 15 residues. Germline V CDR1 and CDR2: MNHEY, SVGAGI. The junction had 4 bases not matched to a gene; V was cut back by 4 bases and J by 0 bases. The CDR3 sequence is CASSSRGLTNYGYTF. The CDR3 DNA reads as TGTGCCAGCAGTTCCAGGGGGCTCACTAACTATGGCTACACCTTC.

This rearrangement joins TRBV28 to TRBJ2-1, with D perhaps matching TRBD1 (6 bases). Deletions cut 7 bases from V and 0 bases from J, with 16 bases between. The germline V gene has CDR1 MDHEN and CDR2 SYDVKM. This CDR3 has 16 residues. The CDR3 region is CASIPGTPSSYNEQFF. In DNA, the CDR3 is TGTGCCAGCATCCCCGGGACACCGAGCTCCTACAATGAGCAGTTCTTC.

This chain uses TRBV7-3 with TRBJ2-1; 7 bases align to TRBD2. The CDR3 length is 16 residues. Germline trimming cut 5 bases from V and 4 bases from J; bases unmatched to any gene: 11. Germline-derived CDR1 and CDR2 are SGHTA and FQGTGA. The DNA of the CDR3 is TGTGCCAGCAGCCCCCGCGGGAGTTTTATTTACAATGAGCAGTTCTTC. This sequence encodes CASSPRGSFIYNEQFF.

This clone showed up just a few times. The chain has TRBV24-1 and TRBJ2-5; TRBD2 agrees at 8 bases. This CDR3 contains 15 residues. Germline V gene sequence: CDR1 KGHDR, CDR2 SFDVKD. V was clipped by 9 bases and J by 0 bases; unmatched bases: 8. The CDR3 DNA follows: TGTGCCACCGCGAGCGGGGGACCGTACCAAGAGACCCAGTACTTC. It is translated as CATASGGPYQETQYF.

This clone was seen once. DNA of the CDR3: TGTGCCAGCAGCGTCGCACTGCACTACGAGCAGTACTTC. It codes for CASSVALHYEQYF. The chain has TRBV9 and TRBJ2-7, with unresolved D. V dropped 2 bases and J dropped 3 bases, with 9 bases sitting between them. The CDR3 loop spans 13 amino acids. Germline V CDR1 and CDR2: SGDLS, YYNGEE.

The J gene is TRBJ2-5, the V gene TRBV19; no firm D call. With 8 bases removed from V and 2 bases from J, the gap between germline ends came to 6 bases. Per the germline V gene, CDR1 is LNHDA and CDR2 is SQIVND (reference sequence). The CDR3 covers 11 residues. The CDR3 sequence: CASGLQETQYF. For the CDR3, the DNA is TGTGCCAGTGGGCTACAAGAGACCCAGTACTTC. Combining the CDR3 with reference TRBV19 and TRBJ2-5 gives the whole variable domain DGGITQSPKYLFRKEGQNVTLSCEQNLNHDAMYWYRQDPGQGLRLIYYSQIVNDFQKGDIAEGYSVSREKKESFPLTVTSAQKNPTAFYLCASGLQETQYFGPGTRLLVL.

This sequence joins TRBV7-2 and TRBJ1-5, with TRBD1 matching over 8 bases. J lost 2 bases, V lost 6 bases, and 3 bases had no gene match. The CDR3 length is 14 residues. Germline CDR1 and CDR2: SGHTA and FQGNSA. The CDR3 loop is CASSLTGGNQPQHF. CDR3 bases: TGTGCCAGCAGTTTGACAGGGGGCAATCAGCCCCAGCATTTT.

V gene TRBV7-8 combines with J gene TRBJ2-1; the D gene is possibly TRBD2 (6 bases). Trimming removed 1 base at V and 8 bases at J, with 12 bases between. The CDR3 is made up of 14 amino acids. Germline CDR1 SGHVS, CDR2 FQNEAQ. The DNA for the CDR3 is TGTGCCAGCAGCTTAGGCAGACTAGGTGATGAGCAGTTCTTC. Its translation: CASSLGRLGDEQFF.

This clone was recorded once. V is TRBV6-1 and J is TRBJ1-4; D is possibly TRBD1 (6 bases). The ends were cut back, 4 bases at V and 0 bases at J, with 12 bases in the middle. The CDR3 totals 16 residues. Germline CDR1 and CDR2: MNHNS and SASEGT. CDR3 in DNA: TGTGCCAGCAGTGGTAGGGACACCGCAACTAATGAAAAACTGTTTTTT. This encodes CASSGRDTATNEKLFF.

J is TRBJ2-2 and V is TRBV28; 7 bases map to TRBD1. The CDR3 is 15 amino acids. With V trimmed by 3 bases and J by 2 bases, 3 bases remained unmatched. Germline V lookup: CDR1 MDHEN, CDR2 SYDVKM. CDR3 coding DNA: TGTGCCAGCAGTTTGACAGGGTTCAACACCGGGGAGCTGTTTTTT. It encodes CASSLTGFNTGELFF.

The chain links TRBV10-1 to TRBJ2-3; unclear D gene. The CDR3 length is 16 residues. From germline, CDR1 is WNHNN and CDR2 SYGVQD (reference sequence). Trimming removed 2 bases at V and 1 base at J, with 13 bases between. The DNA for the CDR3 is TGCGCCAGCAGTGAGGGTTCTAGTATGGGCACAGATACGCAGTATTTT. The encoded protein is CASSEGSSMGTDTQYF.

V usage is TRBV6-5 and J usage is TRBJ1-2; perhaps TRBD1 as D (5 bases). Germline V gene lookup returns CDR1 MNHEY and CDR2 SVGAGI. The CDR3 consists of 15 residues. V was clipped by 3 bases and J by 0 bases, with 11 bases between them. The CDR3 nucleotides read TGTGCCAGCAGTTATATGGCAGGGTCTAACTATGGCTACACCTTC. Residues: CASSYMAGSNYGYTF.

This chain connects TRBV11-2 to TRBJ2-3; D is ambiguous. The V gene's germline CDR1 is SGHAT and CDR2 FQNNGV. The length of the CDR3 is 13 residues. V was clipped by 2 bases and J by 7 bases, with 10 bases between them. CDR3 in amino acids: CASSLSYLHTQYF. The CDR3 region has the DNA TGTGCCAGCAGCTTAAGCTATCTACATACGCAGTATTTT.

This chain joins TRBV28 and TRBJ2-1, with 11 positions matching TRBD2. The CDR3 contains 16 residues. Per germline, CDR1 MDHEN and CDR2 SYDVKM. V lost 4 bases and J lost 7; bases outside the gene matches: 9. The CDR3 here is CASSSLLAGEWNEQFF. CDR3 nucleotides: TGTGCCAGCAGTTCCCTACTAGCGGGAGAGTGGAATGAGCAGTTCTTC.

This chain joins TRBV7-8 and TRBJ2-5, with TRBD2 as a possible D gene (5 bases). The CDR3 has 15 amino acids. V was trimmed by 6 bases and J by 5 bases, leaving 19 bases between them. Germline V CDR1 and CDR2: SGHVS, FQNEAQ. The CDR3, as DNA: TGTGCCAGCAGGGGGAGAGACAAATACGGTGAGACCCAGTACTTC. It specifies CASRGRDKYGETQYF.

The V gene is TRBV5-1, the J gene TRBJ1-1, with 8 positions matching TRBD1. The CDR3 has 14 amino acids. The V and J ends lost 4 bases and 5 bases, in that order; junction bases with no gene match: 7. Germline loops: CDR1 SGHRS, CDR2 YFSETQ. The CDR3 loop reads CASSLGTGGTEAFF. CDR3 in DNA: TGCGCCAGCAGCCTTGGGACAGGAGGGACTGAAGCTTTCTTT.

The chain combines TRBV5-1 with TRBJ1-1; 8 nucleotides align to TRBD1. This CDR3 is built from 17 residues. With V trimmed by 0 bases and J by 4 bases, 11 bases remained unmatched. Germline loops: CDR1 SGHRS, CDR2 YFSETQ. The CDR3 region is CASSLGVAGGSVTEAFF. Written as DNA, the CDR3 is TGCGCCAGCAGCTTGGGGGTGGCAGGGGGCTCGGTCACTGAAGCTTTCTTT.

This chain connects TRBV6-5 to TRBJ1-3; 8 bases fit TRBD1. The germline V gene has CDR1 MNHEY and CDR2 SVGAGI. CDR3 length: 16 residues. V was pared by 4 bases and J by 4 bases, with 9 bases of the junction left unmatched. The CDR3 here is CASSSPGQASGNTIYF. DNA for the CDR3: TGTGCCAGCAGTTCCCCGGGACAGGCTTCAGGAAACACCATATATTTT.

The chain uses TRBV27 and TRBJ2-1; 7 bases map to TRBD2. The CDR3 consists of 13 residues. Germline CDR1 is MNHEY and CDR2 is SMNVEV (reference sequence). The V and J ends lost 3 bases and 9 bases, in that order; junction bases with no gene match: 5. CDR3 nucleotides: TGTGCCAGCAGTTTCAGGGAGGGGATTGAGCAGTTCTTC. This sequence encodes CASSFREGIEQFF.

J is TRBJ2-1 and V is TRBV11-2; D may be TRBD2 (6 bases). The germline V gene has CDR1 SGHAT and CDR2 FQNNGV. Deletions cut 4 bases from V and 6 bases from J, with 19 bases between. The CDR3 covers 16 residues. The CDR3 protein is CASSSGSSLALNEQFF. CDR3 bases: TGTGCCAGCAGCTCAGGGAGCAGTCTAGCGCTCAATGAGCAGTTCTTC.

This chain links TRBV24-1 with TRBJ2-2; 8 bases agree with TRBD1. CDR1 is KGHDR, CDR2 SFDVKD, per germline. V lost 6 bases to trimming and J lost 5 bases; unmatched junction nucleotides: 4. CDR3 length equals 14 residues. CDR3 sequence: CATSQGAWTGELFF. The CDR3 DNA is TGTGCCACCAGTCAGGGGGCGTGGACCGGGGAGCTGTTTTTT.

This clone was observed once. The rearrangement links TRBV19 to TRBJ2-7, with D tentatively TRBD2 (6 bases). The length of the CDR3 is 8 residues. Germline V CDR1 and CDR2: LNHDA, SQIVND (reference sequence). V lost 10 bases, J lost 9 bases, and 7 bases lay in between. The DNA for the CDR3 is TGTGCCATCGGGGGGCAGTACTTC. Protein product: CAIGGQYF.

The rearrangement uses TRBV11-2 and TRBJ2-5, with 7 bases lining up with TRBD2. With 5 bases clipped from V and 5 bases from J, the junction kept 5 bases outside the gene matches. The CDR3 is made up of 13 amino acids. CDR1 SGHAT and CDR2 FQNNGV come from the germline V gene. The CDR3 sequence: CASSRGVEETQYF. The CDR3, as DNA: TGTGCCAGCAGCCGGGGGGTGGAGGAGACCCAGTACTTC.

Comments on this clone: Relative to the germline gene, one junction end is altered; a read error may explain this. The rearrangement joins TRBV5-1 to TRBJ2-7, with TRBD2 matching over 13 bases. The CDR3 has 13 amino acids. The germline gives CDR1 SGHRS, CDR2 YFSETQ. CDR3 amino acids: CASSPPGLAGRDF. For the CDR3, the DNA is TGCGCCAGCAGCCCTCCGGGACTAGCGGGGAGGGACTTC.

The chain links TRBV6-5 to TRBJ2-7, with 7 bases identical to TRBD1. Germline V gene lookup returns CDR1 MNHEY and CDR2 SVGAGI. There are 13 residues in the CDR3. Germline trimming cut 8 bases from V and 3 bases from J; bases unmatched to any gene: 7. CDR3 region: CASGRTGLYEQYF. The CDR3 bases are TGTGCCAGCGGAAGGACAGGCCTCTACGAGCAGTACTTC.